One and the same sample provided the 15 T cell receptor beta chains below, sequenced in a study of T cells in Graves' hyperthyroidism and ophthalmopathy. Researchers took RNA transcripts and amplified the TCR beta CDR3 regions from them. When the TCR CDR3 underwent first-round RT-PCR, the HTBI primer set was used. Each CDR3 protein is one row after TCRdb ran MiXCR on the multiplex PCR reads. The sample has 750,000 to 950,000 distinct CDR3 sequences, about two fifths seen once; the top ten hold roughly 8.3%. Source material: blood. The receptor source for this set is a man younger than 35 with Graves' hyperthyroidism.

This chain joins TRBV5-6 and TRBJ1-2, with D possibly matching TRBD1 (5 bases). The CDR3 is 14 amino acids. Per the germline V gene, CDR1 is SGHDT and CDR2 is YYEEEE. Between the trimmed V and J ends, which lost 1 base and 7 bases, there was a span of 14 bases. For the CDR3, the DNA is TGTGCCAGCAGCTTGCCGAAATCAGGGTCTGGCTACACCTTC. It is translated as CASSLPKSGSGYTF. Drawing the rest from reference TRBV5-6 and TRBJ1-2, the complete variable domain is DAGVTQSPTHLIKTRGQQVTLRCSPKSGHDTVSWYQQALGQGPQFIFQYYEEEERQRGNFPDRFSGHQFPNYSSELNVNALLLGDSALYLCASSLPKSGSGYTFGSGTRLTVV.

This clonotype appeared a few times. V is TRBV29-1 and J is TRBJ1-2; a possible D gene is TRBD1 (5 bases). The CDR3 runs 12 residues. Germline V CDR1 and CDR2: SQVTM, ANQGSEA. V shed 3 bases and J shed 8 bases, with 13 bases lying between them. CDR3 region: CSVDGRDDGYTF. CDR3 DNA: TGCAGCGTTGACGGCAGGGATGACGGCTACACCTTC.

The chain uses TRBV12-3 or TRBV12-4 and TRBJ1-1; D ambiguous. V dropped 4 bases and J dropped 0 bases, with 12 bases sitting between them. The CDR3 loop spans 15 amino acids. The CDR3 coding sequence is TGTGCCAGCAGTTACTCCGCAGCTTTGAACACTGAAGCTTTCTTT. This sequence encodes CASSYSAALNTEAFF.

This clonotype was picked up a small number of times. The CDR3 protein is CASSTGWDSPLHF. The CDR3 region has the DNA TGTGCCAGCAGCACAGGTTGGGATTCACCCCTCCACTTT. The chain combines TRBV12-3 or TRBV12-4 with TRBJ1-6; perhaps TRBD1 as D (5 bases). The CDR3 totals 13 residues. Trimming stripped 6 bases from V and 8 bases from J, with 11 bases between.

This clonotype has at least ten counts. CDR3 sequence (DNA): TGTGCCAGTAGTTCCCACAGTAATGGGGATGGCTACACCTTC. This gives the protein CASSSHSNGDGYTF. The rearrangement links TRBV19 to TRBJ1-2; no clear D. The CDR3 has 14 amino acids. Per the germline V gene, CDR1 is LNHDA and CDR2 is SQIVND (reference sequence). V lost 5 bases and J lost 6, with 16 bases in between.

J is TRBJ2-7 and V is TRBV5-5; tentatively, D is TRBD2 (6 bases). Trimming took off 4 bases at V and 5 bases at J, with 19 bases between the two ends. The germline gives CDR1 SGHKS, CDR2 YYEKEE (reference sequence). The CDR3 is 15 amino acids. CDR3 sequence (DNA): TGTGCCAGCAGCCTCAGCTTCGGGGGAAGGGACGAGCAGTACTTC. It is translated as CASSLSFGGRDEQYF.

The rearrangement links TRBV7-2 to TRBJ1-3; D is uncertain. The germline V gene has CDR1 SGHTA and CDR2 FQGNSA. The CDR3 is 16 residues long. With 8 bases removed from V and 3 bases from J, the gap between germline ends came to 20 bases. For the CDR3, the DNA is TGTGCCAGCCCATCCGGGCTAGCGGGATATGGAAACACCATATATTTT. The encoded protein is CASPSGLAGYGNTIYF. The whole variable domain, remainder taken from reference TRBV7-2 and TRBJ1-3, is GAGVSQSPSNKVTEKGKDVELRCDPISGHTALYWYRQSLGQGLEFLIYFQGNSAPDKSGLPSDRFSAERTGGSVSTLTIQRTQQEDSAVYLCASPSGLAGYGNTIYFGEGSWLTVV.

Comment on this clonotype: One base away lies a much larger clone, so this may be a sequencing read error. The chain uses TRBV5-1 and TRBJ1-4; TRBD1 might be the D (6 bases). CDR3 length: 16 amino acids. Per germline, CDR1 SGHRS and CDR2 YFSETQ. The DNA of the CDR3 is TGCGTCAGCAGCGAGGACAGTTTTCGAACTAATGAAAAACTGTTTTTT. It specifies CVSSEDSFRTNEKLFF.

For this clonotype: The junction shows a germline mismatch at one end, possibly a read error. The V and J genes are TRBV29-1 and TRBJ1-1; D remains ambiguous. Germline values: CDR1 SQVTM, CDR2 ANQGSEA. The CDR3 covers 12 residues. The CDR3 DNA follows: TGTGCCTGGAGTACACCGAACACTGAAGCTTTCTTT. Its translation is CAWSTPNTEAFF.

The chain employs TRBV9 and TRBJ2-5, with 10 bases identical to TRBD2. Germline CDR1 and CDR2: SGDLS and YYNGEE. CDR3 length: 16 residues. The junction had 10 bases not matched to a gene; V was cut back by 4 bases and J by 4 bases. The CDR3: CASSPEPSGGPETQYF. The CDR3 DNA follows: TGTGCCAGCAGCCCAGAGCCTAGCGGGGGCCCAGAGACCCAGTACTTC.

A word on this clonotype: The junction and the germline gene differ at one end; a read error may be behind it. The genes are TRBV7-9 and TRBJ2-6; D unclear. The CDR3 is 17 residues long. Germline assignment: CDR1 SEHNR and CDR2 FQNEAQ (reference sequence). CDR3 nucleotide sequence: TGCGCCAGCAGCCGAGGAGTAGTGGGCCCTGGGGCCAACGTCCTGACTTTC. Protein sequence: CASSRGVVGPGANVLTF.

The table lists this clonotype with many counts. V is TRBV7-9 and J is TRBJ1-2; 8 bases are shared with TRBD1. V gave up 4 bases and J gave up 1 base; unmatched junction bases: 2. This CDR3 comprises 14 residues. Germline V gene sequence: CDR1 SEHNR, CDR2 FQNEAQ (reference sequence). CDR3 DNA sequence: TGTGCCAGCAGCTCCGACAGGGGTAACTATGGCTACACCTTC. Its protein product is CASSSDRGNYGYTF.

This rearrangement joins TRBV12-3 or TRBV12-4 to TRBJ2-5; 7 nucleotides line up with TRBD2. The junction had 2 bases not matched to a gene; V was cut back by 3 bases and J by 4 bases. The CDR3 spans 13 residues. Here the CDR3 DNA reads TGTGCCAGCAGTTTCCGACTAGCAGAGACCCAGTACTTC. It codes for CASSFRLAETQYF.

This chain links TRBV5-1 with TRBJ2-3; 8 positions agree with TRBD1. Unmatched junction bases numbered 8, after V lost 3 bases and J lost 5 bases. Germline V gene lookup returns CDR1 SGHRS and CDR2 YFSETQ. This CDR3 contains 15 residues. The CDR3 coding sequence is TGCGCCAGCAGCTGGGGGACAGGAACAAAAGATACGCAGTATTTT. Translation gives CASSWGTGTKDTQYF.

This clonotype was observed a few times. The chain combines TRBV9 with TRBJ2-7; D possibly corresponds to TRBD1 (6 bases). With 0 bases removed from V and 1 base from J, the gap between germline ends came to 8 bases. Germline assignment: CDR1 SGDLS and CDR2 YYNGEE. This CDR3 comprises 14 residues. The CDR3 protein is CASSVEGESYEQYF. For the CDR3, the DNA is TGTGCCAGCAGCGTAGAGGGGGAATCCTACGAGCAGTACTTC.